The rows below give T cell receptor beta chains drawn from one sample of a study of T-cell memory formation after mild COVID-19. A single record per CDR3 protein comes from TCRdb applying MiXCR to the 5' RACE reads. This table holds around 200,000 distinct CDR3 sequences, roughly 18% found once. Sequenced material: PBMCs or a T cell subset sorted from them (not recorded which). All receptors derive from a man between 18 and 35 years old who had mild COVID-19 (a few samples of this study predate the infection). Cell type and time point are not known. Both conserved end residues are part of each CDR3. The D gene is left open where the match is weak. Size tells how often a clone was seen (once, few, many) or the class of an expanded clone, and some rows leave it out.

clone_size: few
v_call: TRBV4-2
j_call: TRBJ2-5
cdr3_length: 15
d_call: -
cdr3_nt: TGTGCCAGCAGCCAAGCGACAGAAGAACAAGAGACCCAGTACTTC
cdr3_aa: CASSQATEEQETQYF

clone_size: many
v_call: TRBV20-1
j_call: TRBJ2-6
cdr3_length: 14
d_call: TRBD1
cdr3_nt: TGCAGTGCTAGGACAGGGGCTGGGGCCAACGTCCTGACTTTC
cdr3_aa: CSARTGAGANVLTF

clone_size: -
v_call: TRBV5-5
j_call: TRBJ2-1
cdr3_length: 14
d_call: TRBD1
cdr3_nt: TGTGCCAGCAGCTTGGAAGACAGGGGGTATGAGCAGTTCTTC
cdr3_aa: CASSLEDRGYEQFF

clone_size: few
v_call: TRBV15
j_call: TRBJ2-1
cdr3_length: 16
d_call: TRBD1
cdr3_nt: TGTGCCACCAGCAGTCGGGACAGGGGGAATTACAATGAGCAGTTCTTC
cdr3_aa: CATSSRDRGNYNEQFF

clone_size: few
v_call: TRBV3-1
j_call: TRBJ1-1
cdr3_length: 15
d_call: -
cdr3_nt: TGTGCCAGCAGCCAAGGTGAGGGGGTGAGCACTGAAGCTTTCTTT
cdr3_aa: CASSQGEGVSTEAFF

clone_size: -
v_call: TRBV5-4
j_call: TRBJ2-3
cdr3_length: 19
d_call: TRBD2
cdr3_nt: TGTGCCAGCAGCTTGGATCCTCGGACTAGCGGTGGTAGCACAGATACGCAGTATTTT
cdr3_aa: CASSLDPRTSGGSTDTQYF

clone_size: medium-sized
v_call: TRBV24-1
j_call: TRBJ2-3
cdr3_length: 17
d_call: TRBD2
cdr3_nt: TGTGCCACCAGTGATCCACTAGCGCTCGTTGGAGCAGATACGCAGTATTTT
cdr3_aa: CATSDPLALVGADTQYF

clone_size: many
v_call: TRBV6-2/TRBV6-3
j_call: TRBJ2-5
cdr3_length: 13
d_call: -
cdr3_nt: TGTGCCAGCAGTCTGGACTATTCGGAGACCCAGTACTTC
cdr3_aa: CASSLDYSETQYF

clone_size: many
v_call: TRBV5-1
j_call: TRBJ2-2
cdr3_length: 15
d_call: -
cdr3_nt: TGCGCCAGCAGCTTCGCGGGACCGAACACCGGGGAGCTGTTTTTT
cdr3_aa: CASSFAGPNTGELFF

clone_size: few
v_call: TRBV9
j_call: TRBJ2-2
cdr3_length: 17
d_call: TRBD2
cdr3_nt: TGTGCCAGCAGCGCTCATGGGAGCGGGGGGGTCACCGGGGAGCTGTTTTTT
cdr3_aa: CASSAHGSGGVTGELFF

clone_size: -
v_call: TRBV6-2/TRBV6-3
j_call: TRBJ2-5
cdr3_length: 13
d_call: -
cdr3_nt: TGTGCCAGCAGTACCCCCCCCGGGGAGACCCAGTACTTC
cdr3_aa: CASSTPPGETQYF

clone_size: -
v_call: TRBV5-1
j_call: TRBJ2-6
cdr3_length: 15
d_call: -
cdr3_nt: TGCGCCAGCAGCCTCGTCCCCTCTGGGGCCAACGTCCTGACTTTC
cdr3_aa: CASSLVPSGANVLTF

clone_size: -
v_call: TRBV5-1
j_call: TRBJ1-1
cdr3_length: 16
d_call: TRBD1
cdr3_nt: TGCGCCAGCAGCCCCCCTGGCGGGACAGGAGTGACTGAAGCTTTCTTT
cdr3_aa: CASSPPGGTGVTEAFF

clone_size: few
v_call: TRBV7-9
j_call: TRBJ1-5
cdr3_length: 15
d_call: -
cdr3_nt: TGTGCCAGCAGCCGGTCCCCGGACCCGGGGCAGCCCCAGCATTTT
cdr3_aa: CASSRSPDPGQPQHF

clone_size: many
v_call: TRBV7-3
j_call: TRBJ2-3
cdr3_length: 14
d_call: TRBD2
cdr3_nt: TGTGCCAGCAGCTTAGGGACTAGCAGCGATACGCAGTATTTT
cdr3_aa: CASSLGTSSDTQYF

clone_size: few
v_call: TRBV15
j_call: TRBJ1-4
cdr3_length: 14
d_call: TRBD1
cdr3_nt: TGTGCCACCAAGGGGGACAGGGGGCAGGTGGAACTGTTTTTT
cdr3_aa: CATKGDRGQVELFF

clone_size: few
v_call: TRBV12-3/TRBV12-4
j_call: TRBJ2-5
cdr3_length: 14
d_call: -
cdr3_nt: TGTGCCAGCAGCCACCGGGAGCACCAAGAGACCCAGTACTTC
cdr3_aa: CASSHREHQETQYF

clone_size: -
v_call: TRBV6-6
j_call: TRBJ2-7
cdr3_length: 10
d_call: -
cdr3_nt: TGTGCCAGCAGTGGGAGGGAGCAGTACTTC
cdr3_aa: CASSGREQYF

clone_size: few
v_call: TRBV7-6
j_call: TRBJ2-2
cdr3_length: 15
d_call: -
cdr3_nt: TGTGCCAGCAGCTTAGAAACTAGGGGTCCCGGGGAGCTGTTTTTT
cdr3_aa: CASSLETRGPGELFF

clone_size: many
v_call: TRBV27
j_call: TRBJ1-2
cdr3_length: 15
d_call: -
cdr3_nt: TGTGCCAGCAGTTTAGCAGCAGGGGCCAACTATGGCTACACCTTC
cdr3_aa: CASSLAAGANYGYTF

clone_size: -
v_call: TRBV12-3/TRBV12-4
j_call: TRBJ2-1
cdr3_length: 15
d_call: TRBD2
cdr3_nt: TGTGCCAGCAGGCGCCTTTCGGGGGGTTACAATGAGCAGTTCTTC
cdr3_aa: CASRRLSGGYNEQFF

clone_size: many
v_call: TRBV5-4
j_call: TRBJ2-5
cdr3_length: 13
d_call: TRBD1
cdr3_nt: TGTGCCAGCGCCCCCGGGACAGAAGAGACCCAGTACTTC
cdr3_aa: CASAPGTEETQYF

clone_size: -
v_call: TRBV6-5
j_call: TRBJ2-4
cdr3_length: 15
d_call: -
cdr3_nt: TGTGCCAGCAGTTATCGCCCCTCGGGGCAAAACATTCAGTACTTC
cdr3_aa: CASSYRPSGQNIQYF

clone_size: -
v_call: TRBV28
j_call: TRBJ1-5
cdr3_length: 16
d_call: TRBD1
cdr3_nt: TGTGCCAGCAGTTCACTACGACAGGGGGTCAATCAGCCCCAGCATTTT
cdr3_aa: CASSSLRQGVNQPQHF

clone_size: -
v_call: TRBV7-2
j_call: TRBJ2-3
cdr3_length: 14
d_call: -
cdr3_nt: TGTGCCAGCAGCTTGGACCTGGTTTGGGATACGCAGTATTTT
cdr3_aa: CASSLDLVWDTQYF

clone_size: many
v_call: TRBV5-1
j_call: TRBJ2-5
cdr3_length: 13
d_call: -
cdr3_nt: TGCGCCAGCAGTTCCGGGTCCCAAGAGACCCAGTACTTC
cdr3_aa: CASSSGSQETQYF

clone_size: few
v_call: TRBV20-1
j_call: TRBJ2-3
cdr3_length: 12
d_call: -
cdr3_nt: TGCAGTGCGCCGACGCAGGGATATGGGCAGTATTTT
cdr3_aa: CSAPTQGYGQYF

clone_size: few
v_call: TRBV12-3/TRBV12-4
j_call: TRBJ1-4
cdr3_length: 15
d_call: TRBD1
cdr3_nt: TGTGCCAGCAGCAGGACAGGGCTGGATAATGAAAAACTGTTTTTT
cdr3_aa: CASSRTGLDNEKLFF

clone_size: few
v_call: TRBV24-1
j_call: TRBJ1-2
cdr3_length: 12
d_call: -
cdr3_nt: TGTGCCACCAGCGGACAGTTCGGTGGCTACACCTTC
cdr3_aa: CATSGQFGGYTF